The clone carrying this T cell receptor beta chain is a singleton in its sample. The CD8+ and CD4+ T cells were isolated magnetically using a negative isolation approach, whereas the TEMRA cells were enriched by FACS. CDR1 and CDR2 (germline): SQVTM, ANQGSEA. The V segment lost 2 bases and the J segment 2 bases; nucleotides outside the gene matches: 7. This CDR3 comprises 16 residues. The entry originates in a study of CD8 T cells in Susac syndrome. A quantity of 0.5 to 1 ug RNA underwent reverse transcription using random hexamers. One entry per CDR3 protein, called by TCRdb with MiXCR from the immunoSEQ multiplex PCR reads. Among 350,000 to 550,000 distinct CDR3 sequences listed, around 83% were seen once.

The sample consisted of CD8+ T cells from PBMCs. The receptor's source is a human donor with multiple sclerosis. J is TRBJ2-1 and V is TRBV29-1, with 9 bases aligning to TRBD2. The CDR3 region is CSVESPSGVPYNEQFF. The CDR3 bases are TGCAGCGTTGAATCGCCTAGCGGGGTTCCCTACAATGAGCAGTTCTTC.